This T cell receptor beta chain appears in the sequencing data of a study of Ad26.COV2.S vaccination and SARS-CoV-2 variants. Assay used: immunoSEQ multiplex PCR; TCRdb lists only in-frame clones, some missing. The repertoire includes 120,000 to 150,000 clones, more than 80% of them detected once, and 5% sits in the top ten. As concerns this clone: The antigen is not known.

CDR1 and CDR2 (germline): SGHRS, YFSETQ. Trimming removed 3 bases from V and 6 bases from J, with 16 bases in between. The CDR3 totals 15 residues. Study-level findings and limits: Researchers reported similar non-spike TCR breadth in vaccine and placebo recipients. It is possible that the TCR breadth and depth analyses underestimated the total T cell responses. Post-vaccination breadth of spike-specific CD8+ and CD4+ T cell responses was reportedly substantial.

V usage is TRBV5-1 and J usage is TRBJ2-1; no reliable D call. The sequence was obtained from a human donor who had recovered from COVID-19. This specimen consisted of peripheral blood, obtained after recovery from COVID-19. The CDR3 sequence: CASSSVADAFNEQFF. Here the CDR3 DNA reads TGCGCCAGCAGCTCGGTGGCCGACGCCTTCAATGAGCAGTTCTTC.